This T cell receptor (beta chain) was retrieved from a study of control samples from healthy donors and cancer patients. Profiling relied on immunoSEQ multiplex PCR, and the TCRdb table lists in-frame clones only, not all of them. In the table there are about 130,000 clones, approximately 94% of which are singletons. The V end lost 10 bases, the J end lost 1 base, and 13 bases lay between the germline ends. The germline gives CDR1 SNHLY, CDR2 FYNNEI. The CDR3 extends over 13 amino acids. The sequenced sample was blood. The chain carries TRBV2 and TRBJ1-1, with D uncertain. The sequence came from a young man in good health. CDR3 bases: TGTGCCAACGGCGGATGGCCGAACACTGAAGCTTTCTTT. Translated, it gives CANGGWPNTEAFF.